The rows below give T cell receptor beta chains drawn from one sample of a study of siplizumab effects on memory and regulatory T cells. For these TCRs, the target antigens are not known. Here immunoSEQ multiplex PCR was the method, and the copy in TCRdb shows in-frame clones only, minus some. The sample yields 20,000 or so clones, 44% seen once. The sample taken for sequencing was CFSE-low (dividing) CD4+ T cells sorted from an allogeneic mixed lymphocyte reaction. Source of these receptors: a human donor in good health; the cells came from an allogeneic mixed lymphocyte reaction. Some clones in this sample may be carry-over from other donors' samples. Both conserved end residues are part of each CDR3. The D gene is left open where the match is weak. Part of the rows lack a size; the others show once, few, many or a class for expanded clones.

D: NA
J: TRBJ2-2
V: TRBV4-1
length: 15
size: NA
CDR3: CASSQEGGNTGELFF
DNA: TGCGCCAGCAGCCAAGAGGGGGGGAACACCGGGGAGCTGTTTTTT

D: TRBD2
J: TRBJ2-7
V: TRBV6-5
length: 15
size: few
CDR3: CASSYSFGRAVEQYF
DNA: TGTGCCAGCAGTTACTCTTTCGGGAGGGCCGTCGAGCAGTACTTC

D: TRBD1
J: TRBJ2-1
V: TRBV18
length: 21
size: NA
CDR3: CASSPRDRGGGRGLSYNEQFF
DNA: TGTGCCAGCTCACCCCGGGACAGGGGTGGTGGACGGGGGCTTTCCTACAATGAGCAGTTCTTC

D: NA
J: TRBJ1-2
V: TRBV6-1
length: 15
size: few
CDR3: CASRHPLKASYGYTF
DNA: TGTGCCAGCAGACACCCCTTGAAAGCCAGCTATGGCTACACCTTC

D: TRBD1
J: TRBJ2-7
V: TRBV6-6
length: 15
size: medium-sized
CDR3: CASRRGQGFSYEQYF
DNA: TGTGCCAGCAGAAGGGGACAGGGGTTCTCCTACGAGCAGTACTTC

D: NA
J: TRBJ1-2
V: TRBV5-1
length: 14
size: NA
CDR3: CASSLAPGHLSYTF
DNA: TGCGCCAGCAGCTTGGCCCCGGGACACTTGAGCTACACCTTC

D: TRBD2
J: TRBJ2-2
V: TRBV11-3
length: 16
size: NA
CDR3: CASSQLAGGLTGELFF
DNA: TGTGCCAGCAGCCAACTAGCGGGAGGTCTCACCGGGGAGCTGTTTTTT

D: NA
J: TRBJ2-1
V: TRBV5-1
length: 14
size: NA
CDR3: CASSLGARNNEQFF
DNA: TGCGCCAGCAGCTTGGGGGCGCGGAACAATGAGCAGTTCTTC

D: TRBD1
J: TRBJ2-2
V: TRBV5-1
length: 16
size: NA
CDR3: CASSSTSGQGTGELFF
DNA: TGCGCCAGCAGCTCGACGTCGGGACAGGGCACCGGGGAGCTGTTTTTT

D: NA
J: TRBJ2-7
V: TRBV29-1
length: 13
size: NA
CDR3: CSVKLNVNYEQYF
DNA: TGCAGCGTTAAGCTGAACGTTAACTACGAGCAGTACTTC

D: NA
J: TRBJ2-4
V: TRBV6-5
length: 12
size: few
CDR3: CASSRPLDIQYF
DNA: TGTGCCAGCAGCCGCCCCTTGGACATTCAGTACTTC

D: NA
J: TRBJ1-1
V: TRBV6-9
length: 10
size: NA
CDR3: CAAGSREAFF
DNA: TGTGCCGCAGGATCACGTGAAGCTTTCTTT

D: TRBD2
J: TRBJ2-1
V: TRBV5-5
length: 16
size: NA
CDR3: CASSIQAGLAVDEQFF
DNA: TGTGCCAGCAGCATCCAAGCGGGACTAGCTGTGGATGAGCAGTTCTTC

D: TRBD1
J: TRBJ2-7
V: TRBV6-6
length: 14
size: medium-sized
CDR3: CASSYGQGAKEQYF
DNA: TGTGCCAGCAGTTACGGCCAGGGGGCGAAGGAGCAGTACTTC

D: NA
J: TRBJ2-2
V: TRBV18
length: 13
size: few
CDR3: CASSPPLAGELFF
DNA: TGTGCCAGCTCACCACCCTTAGCCGGGGAGCTGTTTTTT

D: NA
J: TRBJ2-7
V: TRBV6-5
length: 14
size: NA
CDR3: CASSPRETNYEQYF
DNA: TGTGCCAGCAGCCCCAGGGAAACGAACTACGAGCAGTACTTC

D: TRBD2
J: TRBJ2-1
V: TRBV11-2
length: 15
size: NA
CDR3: CASSLALAGVNEQFF
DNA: TGTGCCAGCAGCTTAGCACTAGCGGGGGTAAATGAGCAGTTCTTC

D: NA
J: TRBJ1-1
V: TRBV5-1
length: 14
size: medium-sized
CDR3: CASSLDRVVTEAFF
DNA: TGCGCCAGCAGCTTGGACAGGGTCGTCACTGAAGCTTTCTTT

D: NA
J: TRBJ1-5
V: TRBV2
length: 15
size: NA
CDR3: CASSELREENQPQHF
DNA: TGTGCCAGCAGTGAACTCAGGGAAGAAAATCAGCCCCAGCATTTT

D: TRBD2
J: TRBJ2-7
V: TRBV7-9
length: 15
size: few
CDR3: CASSLISGRVGEQYF
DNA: TGTGCCAGCAGCTTAATAAGCGGGAGGGTCGGCGAGCAGTACTTC

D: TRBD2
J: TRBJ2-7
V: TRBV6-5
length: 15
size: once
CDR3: CASSSGRAVINEQYF
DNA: TGTGCCAGCTCTAGCGGGAGGGCCGTAATCAACGAGCAGTACTTC

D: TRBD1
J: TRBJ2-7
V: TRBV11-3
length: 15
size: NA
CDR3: CASSSPGQDSYEQYF
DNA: TGTGCCAGCAGCTCGCCGGGACAGGACTCCTACGAGCAGTACTTC

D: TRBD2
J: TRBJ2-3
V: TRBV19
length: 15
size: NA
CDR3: CASSFLAGGGDTQYF
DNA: TGTGCCAGTAGTTTCTTAGCGGGAGGAGGAGATACGCAGTATTTT

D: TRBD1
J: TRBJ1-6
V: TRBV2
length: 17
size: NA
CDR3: CASSESRGQGKNSPLHF
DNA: TGTGCCAGCAGCGAGTCTCGTGGACAGGGAAAAAATTCACCCCTCCACTTT

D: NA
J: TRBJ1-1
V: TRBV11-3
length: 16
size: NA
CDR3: CASSLVVGLRNTEAFF
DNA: TGTGCCAGCAGCTTAGTTGTAGGGTTGAGGAACACTGAAGCTTTCTTT

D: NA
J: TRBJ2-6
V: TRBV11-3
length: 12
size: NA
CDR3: CASASGANVLTF
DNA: TGTGCCAGCGCCTCTGGGGCCAACGTCCTGACTTTC

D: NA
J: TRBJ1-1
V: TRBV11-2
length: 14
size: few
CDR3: CASSLAPGNTEAFF
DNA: TGTGCCAGCAGCTTAGCGCCAGGGAACACTGAAGCTTTCTTT

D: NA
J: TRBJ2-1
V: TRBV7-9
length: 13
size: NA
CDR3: CASSSRERNEQFF
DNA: TGTGCCAGCAGCTCACGGGAGAGGAATGAGCAGTTCTTC

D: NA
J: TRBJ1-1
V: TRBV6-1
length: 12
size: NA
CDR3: CASRLLGTEAFF
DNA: TGTGCCAGCAGGCTGCTGGGCACTGAAGCTTTCTTT

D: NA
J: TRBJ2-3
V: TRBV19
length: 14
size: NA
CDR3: CASSIDGPRDTQYF
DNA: TGTGCCAGTAGTATAGATGGGCCTCGGGATACGCAGTATTTT

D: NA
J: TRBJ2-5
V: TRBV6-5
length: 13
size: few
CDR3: CASSYRQAGTQYF
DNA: TGTGCCAGCAGTTATCGCCAGGCGGGGACCCAGTACTTC